The present T cell receptor beta chain was sequenced within a study of OX40 agonist ivuxolimab in advanced cancers. Study-level information: Ivuxolimab, an antibody acting as an agonist of OX40 (CD134), was used to treat patients. Patients in dose escalation had liver, melanoma, kidney or head and neck cancers.

The CDR3 consists of 16 residues. Trimming left V 2 bases short and J 0 bases short, with 11 bases between. Germline CDR1 KGHSH, CDR2 LQKENI. Clones were sequenced by immunoSEQ multiplex PCR, and TCRdb holds only the in-frame ones, with some missing. The sample carries 90,000 to 100,000 clones, 75% to 90% recorded once. The sample holds a few counts of this clone. Sequenced material: CD4+ or CD8+ T cells sorted from blood, taken in a trial of the OX40 agonist ivuxolimab. This TCR was sampled from an adult with an advanced solid tumor such as melanoma, head and neck, liver or kidney cancer. The V and J genes are TRBV18 and TRBJ2-1, with D tentatively TRBD1 (6 bases). The CDR3 DNA is TGTGCCAGCTCACCATACCAGGGGAGCTCCTACAATGAGCAGTTCTTC. Translation gives CASSPYQGSSYNEQFF.